This T cell receptor (beta chain) is from a study of shared clonotypes between healthy human individuals (dated by TCRdb to the early 2020s). In the study overall: The cohort comprised two women and three men aged 18 to 49 years. Per donor, three plates each were used for CD4 naive and CD4 memory, two for CD8 naive, and one for CD8 memory. The study deeply sequenced blood TCR repertoires of several healthy adults to estimate repertoire size and the extent of clonotype sharing between individuals. To increase sequencing depth and limit assay-specific biases, different laboratories used diverse techniques to prepare libraries and sequence TCR repertoires. Per donor, leukapheresis produced somewhere between about 0.94 and 9 billion PBMCs. Beyond this particular receptor, the publication reports: Compared with non-shared clonotypes, the clonotypes found in all four sorted-subset donors had higher generation probabilities. Sharing across a handful of donors was observed for about 5% of naive CD4, 3% to 4% of naive CD8, about 2.3% of memory CD4, and around 0.42% of memory CD8 clonotypes. The small number of donors limited the genetic and exposure-history diversity represented. Estimated clonotype richness was generally larger for naive than for memory subsets. Even with the large sequencing depth, rarefaction of the sorted-subset datasets indicated that sequencing was incomplete. Pairwise subsampling indicated that sequencing depth was expected to affect the degree of clonotype sharing among donors. Sampling was limited to blood, and TCR repertoires in tissue likely differ from TCR repertoires in blood.

CD8 naive samples were CD45RO-negative cells positively selected for CCR7, giving a CD45RA+CCR7+ population that excluded TemRA cells. Healthy HIV-negative adults with no recently reported acute infections or vaccinations were included as donors. All donors were Caucasian adults living in Nashville, Tennessee, USA. Blood was obtained by leukapheresis, after which PBMCs were separated by Ficoll-Histopaque density gradient centrifugation and cryopreserved in liquid nitrogen vapor phase. Analytical flow cytometry was used to check the purity and quantity of every magnetically sorted T cell population. Genomic DNA was isolated from each sorted fraction and quantified by UV absorbance on a Nanodrop 2000c. In its sample, this clone was seen once. No antigen is known for it. Nothing much larger sits one base from this clone, and base qualities are not available. V trim: 6 bases; J trim: 0 bases; unmatched bases: 7. Including the terminal cysteine and phenylalanine, the CDR3 comprises 15 residues. Left in the record is the CDR3 DNA by itself, 45 bases read in frame from the first base. Taken from the germline V gene (reference sequence), the CDR1 and CDR2 loops are MNHNY and SVGAGI.

TCR CDR3 regions were amplified from genomic DNA by multiplex PCR using the deep immunoSEQ assay. Extracted genomic DNA from each cell subset was distributed evenly across all wells of several immunoSEQ 96-well plates, and each plate was treated as a replicate. For sorted subsets, each replicate PCR was loaded with around 220 ng genomic DNA, equivalent to 30,000 to 35,000 T cell genomes. Purified libraries were measured with a Qubit 3.0 fluorometer, size-checked on a Bioanalyzer 2100, and measured again with the KAPA Library Quantification kit. Each immunoSEQ 96-well plate was sequenced on its own single-read 150-cycle Illumina NextSeq 550 flow cell. In the source study's methods: Because the immunoSEQ output held only junctional sequences and lacked quality scores, the filtering could not match the filtering applied to full-length reads. Sequences were annotated with PyIR, a Python wrapper for IgBLAST v1.9, using IMGT germline references to assign V/J genes and CDR3. Any read was removed if the V/J assignment was weak (E-value above 1e-6), the CDR3 was missing, or the read contained stop codons, out-of-frame junctions, or ambiguous translated residues. A V3J clonotype was defined by an identical inferred V gene, J gene, and CDR3 amino acid sequence. The percentage overlap between two repertoires was calculated by dividing the number of shared unique clonotypes by the size of the smaller repertoire. Three approaches were used to assess repertoire richness: RTK rarefaction, the Chao1 estimator, and Recon v2.1 estimates of unobserved clonotypes. For all TCRbeta clonotypes obtained by the gDNA method from a handful of donors, generation probabilities were computed with OLGA. TCRdb re-hosts the immuneACCESS table, in-frame sequences only. Its copies lack some clones; in the studies checked, an unresolved V gene accounts for under half of them, and the cause for the rest is not known. V, J and clone size were drawn from that table, and D and trimming were deduced from the DNA. The sample profile shows about 1.9 million clones; about 94% of them were found once. In total, the top ten clones hold approximately 1.6% of the sample.

Sequencing was carried out using naive CD8+ T cells from PBMCs. Sample cell subset or site, as interpreted from the label and publication: CD45RA+CCR7+. The rearranged segments are TRBV6-6 and TRBJ1-1; TRBD1 matches 7 bases in the middle. This TCR derives from a man aged 18 to 35 in good health. Some clones in this sample may be carry-over from other donors' samples. The CDR3 region has the sequence CASSRGGTVNTEAFF. In nucleotide form, the sequence is TGTGCCAGCAGCCGCGGTGGGACAGTGAACACTGAAGCTTTCTTT.